The present T cell receptor beta chain was sequenced within a study of blood T cell repertoires in COVID-19. Turning to the study itself: PBMCs, B-cell-depleted T cells, or T cells provided the cDNA or gDNA that made up the material.

This clone was recorded only once. The V gene lost 7 bases and the J gene lost 5 bases, with 20 bases spanning the gap. The CDR3 runs to 15 residues. Looked up from germline, CDR1 is SNHLY and CDR2 is FYNNEI. This table comes from immunoSEQ multiplex PCR, and its TCRdb copy is limited to in-frame clones, with some not included. This repertoire shows approximately 270,000 clones, 86% found once; its top ten account for approximately 9.7%. The chain couples TRBV2 to TRBJ2-5, with TRBD1 as a possible D gene (7 bases). Sequenced: peripheral blood. This sequence originates from a man aged 35 to 55 with active or convalescent COVID-19. The CDR3 protein is CASTTPGGWGETQYF. The CDR3, as DNA: TGTGCCAGCACTACCCCAGGGGGGTGGGGGGAGACCCAGTACTTC.